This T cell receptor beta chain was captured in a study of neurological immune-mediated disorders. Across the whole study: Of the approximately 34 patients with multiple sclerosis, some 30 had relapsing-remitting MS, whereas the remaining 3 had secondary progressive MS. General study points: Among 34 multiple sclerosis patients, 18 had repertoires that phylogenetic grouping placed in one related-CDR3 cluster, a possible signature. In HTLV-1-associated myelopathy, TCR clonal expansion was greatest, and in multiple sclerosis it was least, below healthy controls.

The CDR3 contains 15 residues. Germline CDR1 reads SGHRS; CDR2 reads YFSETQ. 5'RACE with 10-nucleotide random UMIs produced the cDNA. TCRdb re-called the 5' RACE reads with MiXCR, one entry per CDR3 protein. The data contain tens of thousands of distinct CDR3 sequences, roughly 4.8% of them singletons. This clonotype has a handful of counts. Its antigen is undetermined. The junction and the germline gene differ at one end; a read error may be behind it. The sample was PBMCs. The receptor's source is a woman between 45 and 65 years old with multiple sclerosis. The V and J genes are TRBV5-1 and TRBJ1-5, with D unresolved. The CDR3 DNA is TGCGCCAGCAGCTCCTCCGGGCCGGAATATGGGCCCCAGAATTTT. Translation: CASSSSGPEYGPQNF.